Below are 24 T cell receptor beta chains sequenced from a single sample in a study of T-cell reconstitution after alpha-beta-depleted transplantation in children. Unique molecular identifiers were used to barcode this TCRbeta library. TCRdb fed the PCR reads into MiXCR, producing one record per CDR3 protein. The sample lists roughly 490,000 distinct CDR3 sequences, 9.5% to 12% occurring once. This specimen was PBMCs, mostly from graft donor cells, taken 180 days after TCRalphabeta/CD19-depleted stem cell transplant. These TCRs come from a female patient under 10 years old who had a stem cell transplant for aplastic anemia, so the T cells may come from the graft donor.

About this clonotype itself: A much larger clone differs from this one at a single base, so this may be a read error. The chain uses TRBV9 and TRBJ2-5; D is perhaps TRBD1 or TRBD2 (5 bases each). Germline assignment: CDR1 SGDLS and CDR2 YYNGEE. Trimming pared 0 bases from V and 1 base from J, leaving 7 bases between. This CDR3 contains 14 residues. CDR3 region: CASSVGGIQETQYF. The CDR3 nucleotides are TGTGCCAGCAGCGTAGGGGGGATCCAAGAGACCCAGTACTTC.

The V gene is TRBV3-1, the J gene TRBJ2-1, with a tentative D call TRBD1 (6 bases). Trimming stripped 0 bases from V and 2 bases from J, with 14 bases between. Germline CDR1 is LGHDT and CDR2 is YNNKEL (reference sequence). There are 17 residues in the CDR3. CDR3 bases: TGTGCCAGCAGCCAAGATCTAGGGGGAGACCCCTACAATGAGCAGTTCTTC. It yields the protein CASSQDLGGDPYNEQFF.

V is TRBV29-1 and J is TRBJ1-1; D is uncertain. The germline V and J ends were trimmed by 0 bases and 3 bases, with 8 bases remaining between them. CDR1 is SQVTM, CDR2 ANQGSEA, per germline. The CDR3 covers 13 residues. In DNA, the CDR3 is TGCAGCGTTGAAGACAGATATTACACTGAAGCTTTCTTT. As protein: CSVEDRYYTEAFF.

This clonotype was detected many times. This chain joins TRBV27 and TRBJ2-7; 8 bases align to TRBD1. The V gene's germline CDR1 is MNHEY and CDR2 SMNVEV (reference sequence). This CDR3 is built from 13 residues. V was pared by 8 bases and J by 6 bases, with 9 bases of the junction left unmatched. CDR3 coding DNA: TGTGCCAGCGCGTATCAGGGGGCGCGCGAGCAGTACTTC. It translates to CASAYQGAREQYF.

In this sample, this clonotype turned up a few times. The V gene is TRBV19, the J gene TRBJ1-1; TRBD1 is a possible D gene (5 bases). Trimming cost V 3 bases and J 1 base, with 12 bases left between them. This CDR3 spans 15 amino acids. Germline CDR1 reads LNHDA; CDR2 reads SQIVND (reference sequence). CDR3 loop: CASSIQGWGNTEAFF. In DNA form, the CDR3 reads TGTGCCAGTAGTATCCAGGGCTGGGGGAACACTGAAGCTTTCTTT.

The chain has TRBV30 and TRBJ1-3; D remains ambiguous. Trimming cost V 0 bases and J 3 bases, with 3 bases left between them. CDR1 is GTSNPN and CDR2 is SVGIG in the germline V gene (reference sequence). The CDR3 sequence is 12 residues long. This CDR3 is CAWSVGGNTIYF. The CDR3 nucleotides read TGTGCCTGGAGTGTAGGTGGAAACACCATATATTTT. The whole variable domain, filled in from reference TRBV30 and TRBJ1-3, reads SQTIHQWPATLVQPVGSPLSLECTVEGTSNPNLYWYRQAAGRGLQLLFYSVGIGQISSEVPQNLSASRPQDRQFILSSKKLLLSDSGFYLCAWSVGGNTIYFGEGSWLTVV.

This clonotype showed up many times. V and J are TRBV6-1 and TRBJ1-1, with TRBD1 identical over 10 bases. Trimming at V came to 6 bases and at J to 4 bases, leaving 2 bases not matched to a gene. Germline V lookup: CDR1 MNHNS, CDR2 SASEGT. CDR3 length equals 13 residues. The CDR3 sequence: CASSWDRGTEAFF. DNA for the CDR3: TGTGCCAGCAGCTGGGACAGGGGCACTGAAGCTTTCTTT.

This clonotype was recorded a few times. The chain carries TRBV29-1 and TRBJ2-3; D is perhaps TRBD1 or TRBD2 (6 bases each). Per germline, CDR1 SQVTM and CDR2 ANQGSEA. The CDR3 covers 12 residues. The CDR3 reads CMTGASTDTQYF. DNA of the CDR3: TGCATGACGGGGGCTAGCACAGATACGCAGTATTTT.

The table lists this clonotype with a few counts. The chain has TRBV7-2 and TRBJ2-3, with D perhaps TRBD1 (5 bases). Trimming removed 1 base from V and 2 bases from J, with 13 bases in between. CDR1 is SGHTA, CDR2 FQGNSA, per germline. This CDR3 region has 16 residues. The CDR3 loop reads CASSLVGVGDTDTQYF. Here the CDR3 DNA reads TGTGCCAGCAGCTTAGTAGGGGTTGGCGACACAGATACGCAGTATTTT. Full variable domain (missing parts from reference TRBV7-2 and TRBJ2-3): GAGVSQSPSNKVTEKGKDVELRCDPISGHTALYWYRQSLGQGLEFLIYFQGNSAPDKSGLPSDRFSAERTGGSVSTLTIQRTQQEDSAVYLCASSLVGVGDTDTQYFGPGTRLTVL.

This chain connects TRBV6-2 or TRBV6-3 to TRBJ2-7, with D possibly TRBD2 on 6 matching bases. Germline V gives CDR1 MNHEY, CDR2 SVGEGT. V was pared by 8 bases and J by 1 base, with 21 bases between. This CDR3 region has 16 residues. This CDR3 is CASLRRAPRGSYEQYF. The CDR3 coding sequence is TGTGCCAGCTTGCGCCGGGCCCCGCGGGGATCCTACGAGCAGTACTTC.

The chain is built from TRBV5-1 and TRBJ2-1; 8 nucleotides align to TRBD2. Germline values: CDR1 SGHRS, CDR2 YFSETQ. This CDR3 contains 16 residues. V gave up 0 bases and J gave up 7 bases; unmatched junction bases: 9. CDR3 bases: TGCGCCAGCAGCTTGGTACTAGCGCCGGGGGGGAATGAGCAGTTCTTC. Translating gives CASSLVLAPGGNEQFF. The whole variable domain, filled in from reference TRBV5-1 and TRBJ2-1, reads KAGVTQTPRYLIKTRGQQVTLSCSPISGHRSVSWYQQTPGQGLQFLFEYFSETQRNKGNFPGRFSGRQFSNSRSEMNVSTLELGDSALYLCASSLVLAPGGNEQFFGPGTRLTVL.

The chain employs TRBV11-2 and TRBJ1-2; D is unresolved. The CDR3 extends over 14 amino acids. Trimming took off 0 bases at V and 4 bases at J, with 9 bases between the two ends. Germline lookup yields CDR1 SGHAT and CDR2 FQNNGV. The CDR3 spells CASSLDRASYGYTF. The DNA for the CDR3 is TGTGCCAGCAGCTTAGATCGTGCTTCCTATGGCTACACCTTC.

The table lists this clonotype with a few counts. This rearrangement joins TRBV28 to TRBJ1-5, with TRBD1 matching 7 bases. CDR1 and CDR2 (germline): MDHEN, SYDVKM. Trimming cost V 5 bases and J 2 bases; bases outside gene matches: 12. This CDR3 region has 17 residues. The CDR3 here is CASSPGQRYGRNQPQHF. The CDR3 coding sequence is TGTGCCAGCAGTCCGGGACAGCGGTACGGGCGCAATCAGCCCCAGCATTTT.

Here the CDR3 reads CASSAGANPDTQYF. In DNA form, the CDR3 reads TGTGCCAGCAGCGCGGGGGCTAATCCAGATACGCAGTATTTT. The chain carries TRBV9 and TRBJ2-3, with D perhaps TRBD1 or TRBD2 (6 bases each). The CDR3 contains 14 residues. CDR1 SGDLS and CDR2 YYNGEE come from the germline V gene. V was shortened by 3 bases and J by 4 bases, with 12 bases between the two germline ends.

The chain uses TRBV30 and TRBJ2-1; 7 bases fit TRBD2. The germline V gene encodes CDR1 GTSNPN and CDR2 SVGIG (reference sequence). The CDR3 sequence is 14 residues long. The junction had 8 bases not matched to a gene; V was cut back by 6 bases and J by 3 bases. The CDR3 loop reads CACVTSRRYNEQFF. In DNA, the CDR3 is TGTGCCTGCGTGACTAGCCGACGCTACAATGAGCAGTTCTTC.

This chain uses TRBV19 with TRBJ1-1; 7 bases match TRBD1. V was clipped by 6 bases and J by 3 bases; unmatched bases: 4. Germline V CDR1 and CDR2: LNHDA, SQIVND (reference sequence). CDR3 size: 13 residues. The CDR3 region is CASRNTGDTEAFF. Written as DNA, the CDR3 is TGTGCCAGTAGAAACACAGGGGACACTGAAGCTTTCTTT. Drawing the rest from reference TRBV19 and TRBJ1-1, the complete variable domain is DGGITQSPKYLFRKEGQNVTLSCEQNLNHDAMYWYRQDPGQGLRLIYYSQIVNDFQKGDIAEGYSVSREKKESFPLTVTSAQKNPTAFYLCASRNTGDTEAFFGQGTRLTVV.

This clonotype was seen a handful of times. The chain is built from TRBV3-1 and TRBJ2-1, with D perhaps matching TRBD2 (6 bases). CDR1 LGHDT and CDR2 YNNKEL come from the germline V gene (reference sequence). Trimming cost V 4 bases and J 2 bases, with 9 bases left between them. The CDR3 runs to 14 residues. The CDR3 sequence is CASSPRLAYNEQFF. CDR3 sequence (DNA): TGTGCCAGCAGCCCTCGACTAGCCTACAATGAGCAGTTCTTC.

The gene calls are TRBV20-1 and TRBJ1-3; perhaps TRBD1 as D (5 bases). V was shortened by 5 bases and J by 4 bases, with 15 bases between the two germline ends. Germline V gene data show CDR1 as DFQATT and CDR2 as SNEGSKA (reference sequence). The CDR3 covers 14 residues. CDR3 residues: CSAWDRGLGNTIYF. CDR3 bases: TGCAGTGCTTGGGACCGAGGGCTAGGAAACACCATATATTTT.

V usage is TRBV5-1 and J usage is TRBJ2-3; weak D call: TRBD1 (5 bases). The CDR3 contains 14 residues. Germline values: CDR1 SGHRS, CDR2 YFSETQ. V was clipped by 0 bases and J by 2 bases, with 7 bases between them. The CDR3 is CASSLAGNTDTQYF. CDR3 nucleotides: TGCGCCAGCAGCTTGGCAGGGAACACAGATACGCAGTATTTT.

This clonotype came up a few times. V gene TRBV20-1 combines with J gene TRBJ1-5, with D unresolved. Trimming shortened V by 3 bases and J by 0 bases, and 9 bases separated the two germline ends. The CDR3 consists of 14 residues. In germline, CDR1 is DFQATT, CDR2 SNEGSKA (reference sequence). The CDR3 protein is CSAREVASNQPQHF. CDR3 in DNA: TGCAGTGCTAGGGAAGTGGCTAGCAATCAGCCCCAGCATTTT.

This clonotype was detected only a few times. The rearrangement links TRBV18 to TRBJ1-3, with TRBD1 matching over 7 bases. Trimming cost V 1 base and J 3 bases; bases outside gene matches: 3. The CDR3 runs to 15 residues. From germline, CDR1 is KGHSH and CDR2 LQKENI. The CDR3 is CASSPQGADGNTIYF. The CDR3 DNA sequence: TGTGCCAGCTCACCACAGGGGGCAGATGGAAACACCATATATTTT.

This clonotype showed up just a few times. V and J are TRBV7-2 and TRBJ2-3; 11 bases fit TRBD2. The germline gives CDR1 SGHTA, CDR2 FQGNSA. V trimming: 3 bases; J trimming: 3 bases; junction bases outside the gene matches: 5. The CDR3 loop spans 16 amino acids. The CDR3, as DNA: TGTGCCAGCAGCTTCCCTAGCGGGGGGCTTACAGATACGCAGTATTTT. Protein: CASSFPSGGLTDTQYF.

This chain joins TRBV7-9 and TRBJ2-1; no reliable D call. The CDR3 extends over 12 amino acids. Trimming pared 8 bases from V and 7 bases from J, leaving 12 bases between. Germline V gene sequence: CDR1 SEHNR, CDR2 FQNEAQ (reference sequence). This CDR3 reads CASPLTHNEQFF. The CDR3 DNA sequence: TGTGCCAGCCCGTTGACACATAATGAGCAGTTCTTC.

This clonotype has just a few counts. The gene calls are TRBV28 and TRBJ2-7; 7 bases are shared with TRBD2. Germline V gives CDR1 MDHEN, CDR2 SYDVKM. This CDR3 has 15 amino acids. V lost 4 bases, J lost 5 bases, and 11 bases stayed unmatched. CDR3 DNA sequence: TGTGCCAGCAGTTCTCGGGACTACCAAACCCACGAGCAGTACTTC. It translates to CASSSRDYQTHEQYF.